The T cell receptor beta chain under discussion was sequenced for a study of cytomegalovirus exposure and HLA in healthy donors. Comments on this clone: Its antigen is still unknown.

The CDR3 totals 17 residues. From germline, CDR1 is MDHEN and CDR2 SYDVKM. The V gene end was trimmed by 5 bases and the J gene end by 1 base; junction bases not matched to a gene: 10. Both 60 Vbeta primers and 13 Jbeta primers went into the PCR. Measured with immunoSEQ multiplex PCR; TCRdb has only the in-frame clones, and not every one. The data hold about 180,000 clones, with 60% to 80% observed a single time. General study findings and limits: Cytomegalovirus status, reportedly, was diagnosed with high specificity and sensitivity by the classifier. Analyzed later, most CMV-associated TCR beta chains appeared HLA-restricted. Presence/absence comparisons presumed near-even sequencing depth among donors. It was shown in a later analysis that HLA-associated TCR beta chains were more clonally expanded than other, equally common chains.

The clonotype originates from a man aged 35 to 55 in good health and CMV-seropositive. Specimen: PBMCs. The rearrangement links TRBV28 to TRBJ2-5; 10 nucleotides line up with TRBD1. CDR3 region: CASSPRLGTGAQETQYF. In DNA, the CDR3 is TGTGCCAGCAGTCCTCGGTTGGGGACAGGGGCCCAAGAGACCCAGTACTTC.